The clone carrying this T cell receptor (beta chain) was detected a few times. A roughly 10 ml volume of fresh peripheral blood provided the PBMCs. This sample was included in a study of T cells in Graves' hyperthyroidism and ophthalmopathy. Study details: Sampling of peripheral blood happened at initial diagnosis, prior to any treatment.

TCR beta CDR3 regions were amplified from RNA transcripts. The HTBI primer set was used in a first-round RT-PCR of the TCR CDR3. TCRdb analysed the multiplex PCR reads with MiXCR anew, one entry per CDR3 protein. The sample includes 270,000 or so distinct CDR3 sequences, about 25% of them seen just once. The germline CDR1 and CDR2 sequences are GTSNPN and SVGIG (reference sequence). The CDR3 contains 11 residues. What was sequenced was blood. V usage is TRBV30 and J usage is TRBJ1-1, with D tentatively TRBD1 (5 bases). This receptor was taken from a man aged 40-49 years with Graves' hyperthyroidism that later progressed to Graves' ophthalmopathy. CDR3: CASRRGTEAFF. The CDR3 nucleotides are TGTGCTTCTCGTCGGGGCACCGAAGCTTTCTTT.